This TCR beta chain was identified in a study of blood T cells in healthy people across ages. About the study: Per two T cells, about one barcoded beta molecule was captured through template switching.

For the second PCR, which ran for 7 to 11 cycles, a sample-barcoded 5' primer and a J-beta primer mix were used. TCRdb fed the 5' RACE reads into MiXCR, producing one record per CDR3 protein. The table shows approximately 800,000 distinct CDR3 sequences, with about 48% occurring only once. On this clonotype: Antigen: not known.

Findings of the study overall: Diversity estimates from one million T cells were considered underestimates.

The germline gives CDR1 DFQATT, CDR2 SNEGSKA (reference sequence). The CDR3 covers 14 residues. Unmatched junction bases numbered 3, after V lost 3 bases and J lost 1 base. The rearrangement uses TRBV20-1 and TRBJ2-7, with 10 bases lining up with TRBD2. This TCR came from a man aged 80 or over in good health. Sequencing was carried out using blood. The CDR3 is CSASRTSGSYEQYF. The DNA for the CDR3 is TGCAGTGCTAGCCGGACTAGCGGTTCCTACGAGCAGTACTTC.